This is a list of T cell receptor beta chains from one sample in a study of blood T cell repertoires in COVID-19. Some clones are missing from TCRdb's copy, which holds only in-frame ones; the method was immunoSEQ multiplex PCR. The sample includes approximately 210,000 clones, roughly 80% of them seen just once. Sequenced: peripheral blood. The receptors derive from an elderly woman with COVID-19, enrolled during active disease. The CDR3 runs from the conserved cysteine through the conserved F or W. The D gene is left open where the match is weak. Expanded clones are given a class, and other clones once, few, many or no size at all.

abundance,d_gene,v_gene,j_gene,CDR3aa,CDR3nt
.,.,TRBV28,TRBJ2-7,CASREGSLYEQYF,TGTGCCAGCAGAGAGGGCAGCCTCTACGAGCAGTACTTC
.,.,TRBV4-1,TRBJ1-3,CASSREGGGSGNTIYF,TGCGCCAGCAGCCGGGAAGGCGGGGGCTCTGGAAACACCATATATTTT
.,.,TRBV3-1/TRBV3-2,TRBJ2-3,CASSRGLSTDTQYF,TGTGCCAGCAGCCGAGGACTCTCCACAGATACGCAGTATTTT
.,TRBD2,TRBV5-1,TRBJ2-2,CASSLATSGTTGELFF,TGCGCCAGCAGCTTGGCGACTAGCGGGACCACCGGGGAGCTGTTTTTT
.,TRBD1,TRBV19,TRBJ2-7,CASSLTGGYEQYF,TGTGCCAGTAGTTTGACAGGGGGCTACGAGCAGTACTTC
few,TRBD1,TRBV7-3,TRBJ1-6,CASSSTGDSPLHF,TGTGCCAGCAGCTCCACAGGGGATTCACCCCTCCACTTT
.,TRBD1,TRBV2,TRBJ2-5,CASSRTGAGETQYF,TGTGCCAGCAGTAGGACAGGGGCAGGAGAGACCCAGTACTTC
.,TRBD2,TRBV27,TRBJ2-5,CASWEGRGPETQYF,TGTGCCAGCTGGGAGGGGCGGGGCCCAGAGACCCAGTACTTC
.,.,TRBV6-5,TRBJ1-2,CASSYSGRSGYGYTF,TGTGCCAGCAGTTACAGCGGACGATCCGGCTATGGCTACACCTTC
.,.,TRBV10-3,TRBJ2-6,CAISQDRSGANVLTF,TGTGCCATCAGTCAGGACAGATCTGGGGCCAACGTCCTGACTTTC
.,.,TRBV25-1,TRBJ2-5,CASSDTRGQETQYF,TGTGCCAGCAGTGATACTCGGGGTCAAGAGACCCAGTACTTC
few,TRBD1,TRBV28,TRBJ2-3,CASSPGQGPDTQYF,TGTGCCAGCAGTCCTGGACAGGGCCCGGATACGCAGTATTTT
.,.,TRBV4-1,TRBJ2-7,CARGGAGLPSYEQYF,TGCGCCAGGGGGGGAGCGGGTCTGCCGTCCTACGAGCAGTACTTC
.,TRBD1,TRBV3-1/TRBV3-2,TRBJ2-5,CASSRGDRGSFETQYF,TGTGCCAGCAGCCGGGGGGACAGGGGTTCCTTTGAGACCCAGTACTTC
.,.,TRBV7-2,TRBJ1-2,CASVQGLVDYGYTF,TGTGCCAGCGTACAGGGCCTGGTGGACTATGGCTACACCTTC
.,.,TRBV11-3,TRBJ2-3,CASSLGVADTQYF,TGTGCCAGCAGCTTAGGTGTAGCAGATACGCAGTATTTT
.,.,TRBV7-2,TRBJ1-5,CASSLGGTPRPQHF,TGTGCCAGCAGCTTAGGAGGGACACCCAGGCCCCAGCATTTT
.,.,TRBV6-5,TRBJ1-4,CASSSIGEKLFF,TGTGCCAGCAGTTCTATCGGGGAAAAACTGTTTTTT
once,.,TRBV5-4,TRBJ1-1,CASSLGQPNTEAFF,TGTGCCAGCAGCTTGGGACAGCCCAACACTGAAGCTTTCTTT
.,.,TRBV11-2,TRBJ2-4,CASSSEGGATKNIQYF,TGTGCCAGCAGCTCCGAGGGGGGGGCGACCAAAAACATTCAGTACTTC
.,TRBD1,TRBV5-1,TRBJ2-3,CASSLGTGARINTQYF,TGCGCCAGCAGCTTGGGGACAGGAGCCCGTATAAATACGCAGTATTTT
.,TRBD1,TRBV7-2,TRBJ2-1,CASSLGGTGANEQFF,TGTGCCAGCAGCTTGGGTGGGACAGGGGCTAATGAGCAGTTCTTC
.,TRBD1,TRBV5-1,TRBJ2-4,CASSSGQGNIQYF,TGCGCCAGCAGCTCTGGACAGGGAAACATTCAGTACTTC
.,TRBD1,TRBV7-2,TRBJ2-5,CASSLFGTEETQYF,TGTGCCAGCAGCTTATTTGGGACAGAAGAGACCCAGTACTTC
.,TRBD1,TRBV9,TRBJ2-2,CASSKGQGAEDTGELFF,TGTGCCAGCAGCAAGGGACAGGGGGCGGAGGACACCGGGGAGCTGTTTTTT
.,.,TRBV7-2,TRBJ2-7,CASSSQMGGYEQYF,TGTGCCAGCAGCTCCCAGATGGGGGGCTACGAGCAGTACTTC
few,TRBD1,TRBV6-4,TRBJ1-1,CASRASQGKYTEAFF,TGTGCCAGCAGAGCCTCACAGGGGAAATACACTGAAGCTTTCTTT
.,TRBD1,TRBV18,TRBJ2-3,CASSSDRPTSTDTQYF,TGTGCCAGCTCATCGGACAGGCCCACTAGCACAGATACGCAGTATTTT
.,.,TRBV6-1,TRBJ1-2,CASSEARGSNYGYTF,TGTGCCAGCAGTGAAGCGCGGGGATCTAACTATGGCTACACCTTC
.,.,TRBV29-1,TRBJ1-2,CSVVSDGYTF,TGCAGCGTTGTTAGCGATGGCTACACCTTC
.,TRBD2,TRBV5-1,TRBJ2-2,CASSLSTGTSANGELFF,TGCGCCAGCAGCTTGAGTACCGGGACTAGCGCGAACGGGGAGCTGTTTTTT
.,.,TRBV12-3/TRBV12-4,TRBJ2-2,CASSRGIGELFF,TGTGCCAGCAGTAGAGGGATCGGGGAGCTGTTTTTT
once,.,TRBV14,TRBJ1-4,CASSQAAGSNEKLFF,TGTGCCAGCAGCCAAGCGGCGGGTTCTAATGAAAAACTGTTTTTT
.,TRBD1,TRBV7-9,TRBJ1-1,CASSLDGTGNTEAFF,TGTGCCAGCAGCTTAGATGGGACAGGGAACACTGAAGCTTTCTTT
.,.,TRBV27,TRBJ1-5,CASRPQRNSNQPQHF,TGTGCCAGCAGGCCACAGAGAAATAGCAATCAGCCCCAGCATTTT
.,TRBD1,TRBV7-9,TRBJ1-4,CASSSGQGGLFF,TGTGCCAGCAGCTCGGGACAGGGGGGACTGTTTTTT
.,.,TRBV6-5,TRBJ1-2,CASSYSTESGGYTF,TGTGCCAGCAGTTACTCGACGGAGTCGGGTGGCTACACCTTC
.,.,TRBV6-5,TRBJ1-1,CASSRGEDTEAFF,TGTGCCAGCAGCCGTGGTGAGGACACTGAAGCTTTCTTT
once,.,TRBV5-1,TRBJ1-2,CASSLEGGRDYGYTF,TGCGCCAGCAGCTTGGAAGGTGGCAGGGACTATGGCTACACCTTC
.,.,TRBV9,TRBJ2-5,CASSEGTTVQETQYF,TGTGCCAGCAGCGAGGGGACAACCGTTCAAGAGACCCAGTACTTC
.,TRBD1,TRBV4-1,TRBJ1-4,CASSQESTGGGEKLFF,TGCGCCAGCAGCCAAGAATCGACAGGGGGAGGTGAAAAACTGTTTTTT
.,.,TRBV28,TRBJ1-3,CASSPSPGSGNTIYF,TGTGCCAGCAGTCCCAGTCCGGGCTCTGGAAACACCATATATTTT